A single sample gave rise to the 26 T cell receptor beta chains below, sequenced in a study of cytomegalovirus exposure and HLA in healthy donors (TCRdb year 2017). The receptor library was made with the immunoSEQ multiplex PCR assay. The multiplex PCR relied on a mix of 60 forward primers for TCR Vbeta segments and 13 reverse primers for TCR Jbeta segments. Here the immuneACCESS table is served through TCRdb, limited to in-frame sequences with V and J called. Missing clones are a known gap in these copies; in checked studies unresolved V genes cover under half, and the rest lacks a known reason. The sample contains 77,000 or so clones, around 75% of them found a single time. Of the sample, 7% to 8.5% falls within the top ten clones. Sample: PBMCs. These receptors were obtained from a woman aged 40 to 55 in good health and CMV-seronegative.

CDR3 loop: CSVLRSVSLAGVEQYF. In DNA form, the CDR3 reads TGCAGCGTTTTAAGGTCGGTGAGTCTAGCGGGAGTTGAGCAGTACTTC. The V call is TRBV29-1, the J call TRBJ2-7; TRBD2 agrees at 10 bases. Looked up from germline, CDR1 is SQVTM and CDR2 is ANQGSEA. Trimming cost V 5 bases and J 7 bases; bases outside gene matches: 17. The CDR3 runs 16 residues.

CDR3 bases: TGTGCCAGCAGCTTAAAGCCAGGAGGATTATATGGCTACACCTTC. Its protein product is CASSLKPGGLYGYTF. The V and J genes are TRBV7-3 and TRBJ1-2; the D is unclear. This CDR3 is 15 amino acids long. Looked up from germline, CDR1 is SGHTA and CDR2 is FQGTGA. V lost 1 base to trimming and J lost 5 bases, with 14 bases between them.

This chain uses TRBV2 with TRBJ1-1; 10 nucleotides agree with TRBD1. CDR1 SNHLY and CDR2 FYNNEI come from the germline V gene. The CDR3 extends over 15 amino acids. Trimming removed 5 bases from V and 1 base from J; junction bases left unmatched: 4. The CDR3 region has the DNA TGTGCCAGCAGTCCCCGGGACAGGGGGAACACTGAAGCTTTCTTT. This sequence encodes CASSPRDRGNTEAFF.

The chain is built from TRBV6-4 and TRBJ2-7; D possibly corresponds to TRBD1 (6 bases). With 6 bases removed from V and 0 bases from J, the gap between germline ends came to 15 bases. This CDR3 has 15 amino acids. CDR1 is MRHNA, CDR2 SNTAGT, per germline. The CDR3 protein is CASSRGHPSSYEQYF. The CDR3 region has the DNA TGTGCCAGCAGCAGGGGACACCCGAGCTCCTACGAGCAGTACTTC.

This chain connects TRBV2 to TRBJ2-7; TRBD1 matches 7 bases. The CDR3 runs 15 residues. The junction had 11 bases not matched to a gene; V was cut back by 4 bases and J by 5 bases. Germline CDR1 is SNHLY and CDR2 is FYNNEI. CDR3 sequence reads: CASSARQGKVNEQYF. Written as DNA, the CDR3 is TGTGCCAGCAGTGCCCGACAGGGCAAGGTCAACGAGCAGTACTTC.

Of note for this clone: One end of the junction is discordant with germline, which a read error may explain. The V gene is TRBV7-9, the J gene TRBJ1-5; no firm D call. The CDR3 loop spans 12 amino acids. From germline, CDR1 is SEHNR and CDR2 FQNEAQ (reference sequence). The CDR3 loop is CSSSWLNQPQHF. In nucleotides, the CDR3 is TGTTCCAGCAGCTGGCTCAATCAGCCCCAGCATTTT.

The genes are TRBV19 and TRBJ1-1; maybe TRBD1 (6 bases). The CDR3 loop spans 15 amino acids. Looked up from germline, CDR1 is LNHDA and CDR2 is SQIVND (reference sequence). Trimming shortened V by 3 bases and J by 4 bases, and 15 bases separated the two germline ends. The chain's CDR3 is CASSMGLGGPTEAFF. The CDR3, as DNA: TGTGCCAGTAGTATGGGGTTGGGGGGGCCCACTGAAGCTTTCTTT.

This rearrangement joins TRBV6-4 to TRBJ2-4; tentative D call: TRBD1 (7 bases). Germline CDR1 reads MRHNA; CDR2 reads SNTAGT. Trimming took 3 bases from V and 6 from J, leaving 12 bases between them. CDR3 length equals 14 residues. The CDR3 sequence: CASSESQGGNIQYF. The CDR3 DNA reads TGTGCCAGCAGTGAATCCCAGGGGGGAAACATTCAGTACTTC.

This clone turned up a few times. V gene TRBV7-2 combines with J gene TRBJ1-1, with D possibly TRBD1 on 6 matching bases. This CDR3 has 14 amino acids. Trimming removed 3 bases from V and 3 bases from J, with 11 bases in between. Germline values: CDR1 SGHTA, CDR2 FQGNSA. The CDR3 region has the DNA TGTGCCAGCAGCTTGGGGGCCCTTCACACTGAAGCTTTCTTT. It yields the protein CASSLGALHTEAFF. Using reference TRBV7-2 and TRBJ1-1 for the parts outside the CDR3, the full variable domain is GAGVSQSPSNKVTEKGKDVELRCDPISGHTALYWYRQSLGQGLEFLIYFQGNSAPDKSGLPSDRFSAERTGGSVSTLTIQRTQQEDSAVYLCASSLGALHTEAFFGQGTRLTVV.

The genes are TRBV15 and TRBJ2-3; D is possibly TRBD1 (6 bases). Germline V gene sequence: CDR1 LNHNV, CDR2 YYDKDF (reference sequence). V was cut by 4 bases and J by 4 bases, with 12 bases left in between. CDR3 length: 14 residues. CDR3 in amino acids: CATSKPTGPDTQYF. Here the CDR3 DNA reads TGTGCCACCAGCAAACCTACAGGGCCAGATACGCAGTATTTT. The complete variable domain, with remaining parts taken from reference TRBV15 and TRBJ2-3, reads DAMVIQNPRYQVTQFGKPVTLSCSQTLNHNVMYWYQQKSSQAPKLLFHYYDKDFNNEADTPDNFQSRRPNTSFCFLDIRSPGLGDTAMYLCATSKPTGPDTQYFGPGTRLTVL.

The CDR3 loop reads CASIKSGGIRAVGNQPQHF. For the CDR3, the DNA is TGTGCCAGCATCAAATCAGGAGGGATTCGGGCCGTTGGAAATCAGCCCCAGCATTTT. V and J are TRBV5-7 and TRBJ1-5, with D uncertain. TRBV5-7 is known as an ORF, though its function is uncertain. CDR3 length equals 19 residues. V gave up 6 bases and J gave up 4 bases, with 29 bases separating them.

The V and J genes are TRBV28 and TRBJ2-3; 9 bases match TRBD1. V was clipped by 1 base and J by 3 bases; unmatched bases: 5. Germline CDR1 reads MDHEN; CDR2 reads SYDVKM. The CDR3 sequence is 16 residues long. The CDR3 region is CASSLYGTGRTDTQYF. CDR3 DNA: TGTGCCAGCAGTTTATACGGGACAGGGAGAACAGATACGCAGTATTTT.

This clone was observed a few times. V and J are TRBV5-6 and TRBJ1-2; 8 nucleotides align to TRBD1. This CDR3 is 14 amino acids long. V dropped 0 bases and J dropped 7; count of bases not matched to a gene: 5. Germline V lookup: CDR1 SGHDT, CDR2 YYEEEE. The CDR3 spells CASSLDQGAGGYTF. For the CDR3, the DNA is TGTGCCAGCAGCTTGGATCAGGGGGCCGGTGGCTACACCTTC.

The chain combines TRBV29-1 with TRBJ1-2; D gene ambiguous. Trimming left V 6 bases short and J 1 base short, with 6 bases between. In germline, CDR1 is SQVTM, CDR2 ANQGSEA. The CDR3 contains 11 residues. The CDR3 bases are TGCAGCGTAATTCATAACTATGGCTACACCTTC. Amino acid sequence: CSVIHNYGYTF.

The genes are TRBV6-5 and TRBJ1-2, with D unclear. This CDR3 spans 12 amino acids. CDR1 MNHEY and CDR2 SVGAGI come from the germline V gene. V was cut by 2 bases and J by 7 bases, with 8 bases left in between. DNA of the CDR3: TGTGCCAGCAGTTACGGCGGGAGTGGCTACACCTTC. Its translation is CASSYGGSGYTF.

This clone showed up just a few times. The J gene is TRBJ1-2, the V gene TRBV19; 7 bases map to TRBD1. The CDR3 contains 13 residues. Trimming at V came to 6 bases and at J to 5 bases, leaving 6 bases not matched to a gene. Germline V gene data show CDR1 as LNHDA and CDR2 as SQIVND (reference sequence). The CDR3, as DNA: TGTGCCAGTAGCCTCGCAGGGGGTTATGGCTACACCTTC. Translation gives CASSLAGGYGYTF.

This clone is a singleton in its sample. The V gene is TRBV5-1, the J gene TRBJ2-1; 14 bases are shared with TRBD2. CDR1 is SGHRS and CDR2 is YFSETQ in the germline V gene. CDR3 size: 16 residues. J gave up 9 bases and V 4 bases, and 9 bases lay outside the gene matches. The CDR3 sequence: CASSPGTSGRSGEQFF. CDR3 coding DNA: TGCGCCAGCAGCCCGGGGACTAGCGGGAGATCTGGTGAGCAGTTCTTC. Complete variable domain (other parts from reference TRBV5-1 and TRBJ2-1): KAGVTQTPRYLIKTRGQQVTLSCSPISGHRSVSWYQQTPGQGLQFLFEYFSETQRNKGNFPGRFSGRQFSNSRSEMNVSTLELGDSALYLCASSPGTSGRSGEQFFGPGTRLTVL.

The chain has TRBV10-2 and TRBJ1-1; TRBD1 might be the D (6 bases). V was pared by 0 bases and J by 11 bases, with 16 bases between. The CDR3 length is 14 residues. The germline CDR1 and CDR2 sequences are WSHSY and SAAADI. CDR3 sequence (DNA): TGCGCCAGCAGTGAGTCGGGGGCTAGACACTGGGCTTTCTTT. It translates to CASSESGARHWAFF.

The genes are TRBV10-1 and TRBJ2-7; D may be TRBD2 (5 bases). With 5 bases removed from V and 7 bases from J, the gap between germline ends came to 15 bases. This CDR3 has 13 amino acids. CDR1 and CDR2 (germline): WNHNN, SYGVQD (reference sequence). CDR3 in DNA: TGCGCCAGCAGTCGAGGACTCCTACTAGAGCAGTACTTC. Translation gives CASSRGLLLEQYF.

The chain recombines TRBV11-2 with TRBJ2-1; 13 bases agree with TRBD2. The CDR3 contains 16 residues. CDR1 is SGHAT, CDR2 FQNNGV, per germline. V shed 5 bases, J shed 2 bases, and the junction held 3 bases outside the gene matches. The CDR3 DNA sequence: TGTGCCAGCAGCCGACTAGCGGGAGGCCCCTACAATGAGCAGTTCTTC. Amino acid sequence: CASSRLAGGPYNEQFF.

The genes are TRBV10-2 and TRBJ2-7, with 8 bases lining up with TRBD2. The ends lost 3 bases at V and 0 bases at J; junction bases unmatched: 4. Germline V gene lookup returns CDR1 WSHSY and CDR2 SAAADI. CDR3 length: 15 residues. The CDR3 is CASSESGGCSYEQYF. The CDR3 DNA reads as TGCGCCAGCAGTGAAAGCGGGGGCTGCTCCTACGAGCAGTACTTC.

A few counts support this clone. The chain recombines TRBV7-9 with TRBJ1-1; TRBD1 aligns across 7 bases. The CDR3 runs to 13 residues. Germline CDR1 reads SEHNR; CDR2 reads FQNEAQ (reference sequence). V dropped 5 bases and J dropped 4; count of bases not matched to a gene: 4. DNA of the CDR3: TGTGCCAGCAGCACGACAGGGATCACTGAAGCTTTCTTT. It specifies CASSTTGITEAFF.

CDR3 amino acids: CASSAGTGLEQYF. In DNA, the CDR3 is TGTGCCAGTAGTGCCGGGACAGGGCTCGAGCAGTACTTC. This chain uses TRBV19 with TRBJ2-7; 9 nucleotides align to TRBD1. This CDR3 spans 13 amino acids. The ends lost 5 bases at V and 6 bases at J; junction bases unmatched: 5. From germline, CDR1 is LNHDA and CDR2 SQIVND (reference sequence).

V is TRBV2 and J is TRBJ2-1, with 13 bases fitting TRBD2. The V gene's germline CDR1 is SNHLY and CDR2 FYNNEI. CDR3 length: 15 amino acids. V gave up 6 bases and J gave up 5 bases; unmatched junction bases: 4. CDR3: CASRAGTSGDNEQFF. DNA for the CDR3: TGTGCCAGCAGAGCCGGGACTAGCGGGGACAATGAGCAGTTCTTC.

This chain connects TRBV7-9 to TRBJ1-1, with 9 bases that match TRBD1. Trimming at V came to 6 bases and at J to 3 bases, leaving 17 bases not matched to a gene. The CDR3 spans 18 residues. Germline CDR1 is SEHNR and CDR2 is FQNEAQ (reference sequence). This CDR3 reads CASRNGRYGQGTYTEAFF. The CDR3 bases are TGTGCCAGCAGGAACGGCCGATACGGACAGGGGACTTACACTGAAGCTTTCTTT. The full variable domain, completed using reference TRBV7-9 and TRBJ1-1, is DTGVSQNPRHKITKRGQNVTFRCDPISEHNRLYWYRQTLGQGPEFLTYFQNEAQLEKSRLLSDRFSAERPKGSFSTLEIQRTEQGDSAMYLCASRNGRYGQGTYTEAFFGQGTRLTVV.

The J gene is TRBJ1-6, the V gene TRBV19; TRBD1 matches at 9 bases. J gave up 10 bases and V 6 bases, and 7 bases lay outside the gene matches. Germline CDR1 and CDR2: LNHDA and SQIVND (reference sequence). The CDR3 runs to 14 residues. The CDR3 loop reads CASRGDRVDSPLHF. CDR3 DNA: TGTGCCAGTAGGGGGGACAGGGTTGACTCACCCCTCCACTTT.